This section outlines one T cell receptor (beta chain) sequence together with its context. A much bigger clone sits one base away, suggesting this may be a read error. This entry is derived from a study of regulatory T cells in long-lasting Graves disease. As to time point: persistent/refractory GD, antithyroid drugs over 5 years with positive TRAb. The TCR library was made from RNA extracted from PBMCs. The CDR3 runs to 15 residues. Germline V gives CDR1 SGHRS, CDR2 YFSETQ. Library construction for TCR beta used iRepertoire HTBI primers and Arm-PCR of CDR3 regions. A single record per CDR3 protein comes from TCRdb applying MiXCR to the multiplex PCR reads. Among around 400,000 distinct CDR3 sequences listed, about 25% were seen once.

The sequence derives from a female donor with Graves disease. The V gene is TRBV5-1, the J gene TRBJ1-5, with D possibly TRBD1 on 6 matching bases. The source material was peripheral blood mononuclear cells (PBMCs), sampled when the disease was refractory, from a patient treated with antithyroid drugs. For the CDR3, the DNA is TGCGCCAGCAGCCTACAGGGCAGTAGCAATCGGCCCCAGCATTTT. As protein: CASSLQGSSNRPQHF.